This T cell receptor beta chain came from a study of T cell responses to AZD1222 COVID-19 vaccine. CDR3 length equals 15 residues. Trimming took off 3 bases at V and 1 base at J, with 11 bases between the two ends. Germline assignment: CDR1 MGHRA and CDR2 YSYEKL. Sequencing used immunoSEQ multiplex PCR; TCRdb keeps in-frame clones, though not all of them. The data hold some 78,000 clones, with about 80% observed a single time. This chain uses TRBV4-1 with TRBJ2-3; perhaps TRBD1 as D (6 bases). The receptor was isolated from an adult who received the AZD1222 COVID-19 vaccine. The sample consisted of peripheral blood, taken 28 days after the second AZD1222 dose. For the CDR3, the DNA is TGCGCCAGCAGCCACCCCCAGGGGCGCACAGATACGCAGTATTTT. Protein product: CASSHPQGRTDTQYF.